The source of this TCR beta chain is a study of T cell clusters in autoimmune cytopenias. As for the study in general: Per sample, median TRB depth was around 50,000 reads, yielding a median roughly 2,000 distinct clonotypes.

TRB rearrangements were amplified by touch-down multiplex PCR with mixed TRB-A/B primers. TCRdb re-analyzed the multiplex PCR reads; it lists each CDR3 protein once, without DNA. This sample's table has about 3,500 distinct CDR3 sequences. This clonotype is deemed medium-sized by its frequency. Antigen: not known. TRB was amplified from 250 ng of peripheral blood genomic DNA per sample. General observations from the study: Functional roles of the in silico T cell clusters still await experimental validation.

The CDR3 runs to 15 residues. Per germline, CDR1 LNHDA and CDR2 SQIVND (reference sequence). Source material: peripheral blood. This TCR was sampled from a human donor with an autoimmune cytopenia or autoimmune hepatitis (not recorded which). V gene TRBV19 combines with J gene TRBJ2-5; the TCRdb call, TRBD2, lacks DNA for checking. CDR3 region: CASSIGASSQETQYF.